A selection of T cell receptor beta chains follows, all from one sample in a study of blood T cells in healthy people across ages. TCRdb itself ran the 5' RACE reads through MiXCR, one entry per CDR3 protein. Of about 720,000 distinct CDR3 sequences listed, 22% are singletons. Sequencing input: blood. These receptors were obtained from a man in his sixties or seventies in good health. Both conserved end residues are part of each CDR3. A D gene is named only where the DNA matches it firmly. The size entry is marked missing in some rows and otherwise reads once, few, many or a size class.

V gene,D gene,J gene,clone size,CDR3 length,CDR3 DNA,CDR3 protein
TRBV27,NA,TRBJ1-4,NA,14,TGTGCCAGCAAAGATTCGAGGGGGAGGGAAAAACTGTTTTTT,CASKDSRGREKLFF
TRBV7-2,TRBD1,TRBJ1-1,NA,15,TGTGCCAGCAGCAGAAGGACAGGGGGCTGGACTGAAGCTTTCTTT,CASSRRTGGWTEAFF
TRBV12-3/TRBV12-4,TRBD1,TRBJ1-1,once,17,TGTGCCAGCAGTTTGAGGAGGAGAGAAGGGGGCAGGACTGAAGCTTTCTTT,CASSLRRREGGRTEAFF
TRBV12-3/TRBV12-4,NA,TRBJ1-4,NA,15,TGTGCCAGCACGATACGGACGCCCGTCCATGAAAAACTGTTTTTT,CASTIRTPVHEKLFF
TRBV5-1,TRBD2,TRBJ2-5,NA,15,TGCGCCAGCAGCCCGGGACTAGCTGTAGGGGAGACCGAGTACTTC,CASSPGLAVGETEYF
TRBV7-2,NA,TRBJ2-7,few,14,TGTGCCAGCAGCCGGTCGGCGGGGTTCAGCGAGCAGTACTTC,CASSRSAGFSEQYF
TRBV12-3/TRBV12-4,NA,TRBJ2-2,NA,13,TGTGCCAGCAGTCTTATAGACACCGGGGAGCTGTTTTTT,CASSLIDTGELFF
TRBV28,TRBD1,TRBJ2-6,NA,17,TGTGCCAGCAGTCAATGGGACAGAAGATCTGGGGCCAACGTCCTGACTTTC,CASSQWDRRSGANVLTF
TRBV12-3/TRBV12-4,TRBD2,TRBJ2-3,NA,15,TGTGCCAGCAGTATCGCACTAGCGGGTTGGGATACGCAGTATTTT,CASSIALAGWDTQYF
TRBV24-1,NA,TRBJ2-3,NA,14,TGTGCCACCAGTGAGTACCGGGCCACAGATACGCAGTATTTT,CATSEYRATDTQYF
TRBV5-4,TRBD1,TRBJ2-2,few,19,TGTGCCAGCAGCTTGGGACGAGGGACAGGGGGCTCGAACACCGGGGAGCTGTTTTTT,CASSLGRGTGGSNTGELFF
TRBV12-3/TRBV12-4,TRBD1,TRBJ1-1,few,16,TGTGCCAGCAGTTTAGCGGGGACAGGGGGCTGGACTGAAGCTTTCTTT,CASSLAGTGGWTEAFF
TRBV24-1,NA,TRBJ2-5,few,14,TGTGCCACCAGTGATCCCGCCAAATCGAAGGGCGAATACTTC,CATSDPAKSKGEYF
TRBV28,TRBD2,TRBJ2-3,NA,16,TGTGCCAGCAGCCGACCGGGACTAGCCCAAACAGATACGCAGTATTTT,CASSRPGLAQTDTQYF
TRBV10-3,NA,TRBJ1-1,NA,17,TGTGCCATCAGTGTTGGCCAACTTTCATGGTACAACACTGAAGCTTTCTTT,CAISVGQLSWYNTEAFF
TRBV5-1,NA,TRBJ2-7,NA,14,TGTGCCAGCAGTTTAGGGGGGGACTCCTACGAGCAGTACTTC,CASSLGGDSYEQYF
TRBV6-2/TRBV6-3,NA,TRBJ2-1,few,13,TGTGCCAGCAGTTTACGACCGGAGGGTGAGCAGTTCTTC,CASSLRPEGEQFF
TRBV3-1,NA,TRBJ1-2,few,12,TGTGCCAGCAGCCACTCGGTCTATGGCTACACCTTC,CASSHSVYGYTF
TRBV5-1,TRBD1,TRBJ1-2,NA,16,TGCGCCAGCAGCTTGGGTCAGGGGGCACGTAGTTATGGCTACACCTTC,CASSLGQGARSYGYTF
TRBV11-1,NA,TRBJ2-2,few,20,TGTGCCAGCAGCCCTGTTGATGTCTGGGGGCCCATGGTGGACGCCGGGGAGCTGTTTTTT,CASSPVDVWGPMVDAGELFF
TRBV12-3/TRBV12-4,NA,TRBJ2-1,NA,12,TGTGCCAGCAGTCCTACGGACAATGAGCAGTTCTTC,CASSPTDNEQFF
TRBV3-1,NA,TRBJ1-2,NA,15,TGTGCCAGCAGCCAATTCGGGGCGTTAAACTATGGCTACACCTTC,CASSQFGALNYGYTF
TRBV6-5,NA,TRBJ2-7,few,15,TGTGCCAGCAGGCCACGCACGTGGGGGTTGGACGAGCAGTACTTC,CASRPRTWGLDEQYF
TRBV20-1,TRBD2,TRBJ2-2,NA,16,TGCAGTCTCCGAAAAGCGGGGGTGAGCCCCGCCGGGGAGCTGTTTTTT,CSLRKAGVSPAGELFF
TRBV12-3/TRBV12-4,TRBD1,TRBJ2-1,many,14,TGTGCCAGCAAGACAGGGGGCGCAACCAATGAGCAGTTCTTC,CASKTGGATNEQFF
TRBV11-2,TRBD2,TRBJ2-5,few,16,TGTGCCAGCAGCTTAGATCTAGCGGGGGGGCTCGGGACCCAGTACTTC,CASSLDLAGGLGTQYF
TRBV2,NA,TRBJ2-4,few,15,TGTGCCAGCAGCATATTCGCCACCGCCAAAAACATTCAGTACTTC,CASSIFATAKNIQYF
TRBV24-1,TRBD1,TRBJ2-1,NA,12,TGTGCCACCAGTGGTTCGGACAGGGAGCAGTTCTTC,CATSGSDREQFF
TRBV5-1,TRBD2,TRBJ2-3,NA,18,TGCGCCAGCAGCTTGTTTATGCCGACTAGCGGTTCTACAGATACGCAGTATTTT,CASSLFMPTSGSTDTQYF
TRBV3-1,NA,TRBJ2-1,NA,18,TGTGCCAGCAGCCGGGGGCTTTTAACCTTCAGCTCCTACAATGAGCAGTTCTTC,CASSRGLLTFSSYNEQFF
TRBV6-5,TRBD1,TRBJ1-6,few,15,TGTGCCGCCTCACCCCGGGACAGAGATAATTCACCCCTCCACTTT,CAASPRDRDNSPLHF
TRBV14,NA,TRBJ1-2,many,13,TGTGCCAGCAGCCAAGAAGGCACCTATGGCTACACCTTC,CASSQEGTYGYTF
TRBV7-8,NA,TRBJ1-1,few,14,TGTGCCAGCAGCTTAAGGTCTACGAACACTGAAGCTTTCTTT,CASSLRSTNTEAFF
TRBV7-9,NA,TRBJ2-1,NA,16,TGTGCCAGCAGCTTAGTGTTGGGGGCTGCGTACAATGAGCAGTTCTTC,CASSLVLGAAYNEQFF
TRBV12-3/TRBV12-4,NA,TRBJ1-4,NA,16,TGTGCCAGCAGTTTTTCCCTGGGGGCTCAAAATGAAAAACTGTTTTTT,CASSFSLGAQNEKLFF
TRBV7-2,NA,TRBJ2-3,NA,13,TGTGCCAGCAGTAACGGGCTTGGTGATACGCAGTATTTT,CASSNGLGDTQYF
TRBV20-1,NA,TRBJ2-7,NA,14,TGCAGTGCAAGCTCGGACAGACAAACCTACGAGCAGTACTTC,CSASSDRQTYEQYF
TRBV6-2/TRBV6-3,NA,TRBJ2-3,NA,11,TGTGCCAGCAGAACCCAGGATACGCAGTATTTT,CASRTQDTQYF
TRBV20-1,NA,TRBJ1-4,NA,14,TGCAGTGCTGACCCACATGCAACTAATGAAAAACCGTTTTTT,CSADPHATNEKPFF
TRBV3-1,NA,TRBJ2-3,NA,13,TGTGCCAGCAGCCAAGATGGGACCGCCGCGCAGTATTTT,CASSQDGTAAQYF
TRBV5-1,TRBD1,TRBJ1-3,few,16,TGCGCCAGCAGCTGGGGGACAGGGAGCTCTGGAAACACCATATATTTT,CASSWGTGSSGNTIYF
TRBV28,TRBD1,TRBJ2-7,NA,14,TGTGCCAGCAGTTTTCCCCAGGGGGCCTACGAGCAGTACTTC,CASSFPQGAYEQYF
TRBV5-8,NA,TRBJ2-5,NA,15,TGTGCCAGCAGCTTGGGTTGGAGCCTCCAAGAGACCCAGTACTTC,CASSLGWSLQETQYF
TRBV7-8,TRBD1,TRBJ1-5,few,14,TGTGCCAGCAGGGGGACAGGGGGCGGTCAGCCCCAGCATTTT,CASRGTGGGQPQHF
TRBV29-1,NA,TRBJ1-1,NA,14,TGCAGCGTTAGGGGTCTGGATATGAACACTGAAGCTTTCTTT,CSVRGLDMNTEAFF
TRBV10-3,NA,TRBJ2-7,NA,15,TGTGCCATCAGTGAGTCCCAGGGAAGCTCCTACGAGCAGTACTTC,CAISESQGSSYEQYF
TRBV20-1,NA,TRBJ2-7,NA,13,TGCAGTGCTATCTCCGGGGGAACCTACGAGCAGTACTTC,CSAISGGTYEQYF
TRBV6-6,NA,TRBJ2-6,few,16,TGTGCCAGCAGTCAACAGGGCAACTCTGGGGCCAACGTCCTGACTTTC,CASSQQGNSGANVLTF
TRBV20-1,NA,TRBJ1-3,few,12,TGCAGTGCAAAGGGCTCTGGAAACACCATATATTTT,CSAKGSGNTIYF
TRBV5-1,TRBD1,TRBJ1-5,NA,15,TGCGCCAGCAGCTTGGATGGACAGGGCAATCAGCCCCAGCATTTT,CASSLDGQGNQPQHF
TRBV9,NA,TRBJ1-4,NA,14,TGTGCCTGCAGCGTACAGGCCTTAGGAGAAAAACTGTTTTTT,CACSVQALGEKLFF
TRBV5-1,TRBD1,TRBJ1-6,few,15,TGCGCCAGCAGGGGGTCGGGACAGTCTAATTCACCCCTCCACTTT,CASRGSGQSNSPLHF
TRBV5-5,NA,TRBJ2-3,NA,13,TGTGCCAGCATGCGCGGTGGTGGAGATACGCAGTATTTT,CASMRGGGDTQYF
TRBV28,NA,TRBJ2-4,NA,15,TGTGCCAGCAGTACAGAAGGGTTAGCCAAAAACATTCAGTACTTC,CASSTEGLAKNIQYF
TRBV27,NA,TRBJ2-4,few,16,TGTGCCAGCAGCCCCCCCGGGTTCCTAGCCAAAAACATTCAGTACTTC,CASSPPGFLAKNIQYF